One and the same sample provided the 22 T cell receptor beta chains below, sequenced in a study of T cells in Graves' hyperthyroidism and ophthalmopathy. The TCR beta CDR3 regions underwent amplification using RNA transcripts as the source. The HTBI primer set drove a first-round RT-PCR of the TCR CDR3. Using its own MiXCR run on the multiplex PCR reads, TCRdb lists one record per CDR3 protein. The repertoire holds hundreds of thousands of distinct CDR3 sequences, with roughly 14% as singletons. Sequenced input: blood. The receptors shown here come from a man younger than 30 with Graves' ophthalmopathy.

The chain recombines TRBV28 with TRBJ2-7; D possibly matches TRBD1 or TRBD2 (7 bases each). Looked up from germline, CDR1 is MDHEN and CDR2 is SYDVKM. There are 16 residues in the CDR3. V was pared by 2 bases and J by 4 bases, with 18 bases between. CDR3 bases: TGTGCCAGCAGTTTAGGGGGGAGGGGGCGCGGATACGAGCAGTACTTC. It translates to CASSLGGRGRGYEQYF.

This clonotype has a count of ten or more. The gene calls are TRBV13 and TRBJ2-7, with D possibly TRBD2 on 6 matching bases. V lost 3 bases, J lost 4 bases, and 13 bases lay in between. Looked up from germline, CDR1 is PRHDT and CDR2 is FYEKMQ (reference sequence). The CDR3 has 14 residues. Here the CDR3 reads CASSFGRGRYEQYF. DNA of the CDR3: TGTGCCAGCAGCTTCGGACGGGGGAGATACGAGCAGTACTTC.

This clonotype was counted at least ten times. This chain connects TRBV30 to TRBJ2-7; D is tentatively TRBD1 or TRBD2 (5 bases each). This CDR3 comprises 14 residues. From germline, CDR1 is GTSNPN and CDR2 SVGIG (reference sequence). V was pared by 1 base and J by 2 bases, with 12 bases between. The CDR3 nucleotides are TGTGCCTGGAGTGGGTGGGACGCGGCCTACGAGCAGTACTTC. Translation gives CAWSGWDAAYEQYF.

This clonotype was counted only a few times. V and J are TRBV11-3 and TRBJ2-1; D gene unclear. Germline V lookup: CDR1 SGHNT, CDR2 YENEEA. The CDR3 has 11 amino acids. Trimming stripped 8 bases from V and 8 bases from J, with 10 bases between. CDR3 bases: TGTGCCAGCGCCCATAGAGATGAGCAGTTCTTC. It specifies CASAHRDEQFF.

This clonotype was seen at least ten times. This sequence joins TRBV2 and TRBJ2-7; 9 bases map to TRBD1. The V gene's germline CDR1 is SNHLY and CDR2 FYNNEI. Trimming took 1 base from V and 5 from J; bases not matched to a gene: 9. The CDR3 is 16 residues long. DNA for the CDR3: TGTGCCAGCAGTGAAGGGCTGGGACAGGGTGGCGACGAGCAGTACTTC. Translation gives CASSEGLGQGGDEQYF.

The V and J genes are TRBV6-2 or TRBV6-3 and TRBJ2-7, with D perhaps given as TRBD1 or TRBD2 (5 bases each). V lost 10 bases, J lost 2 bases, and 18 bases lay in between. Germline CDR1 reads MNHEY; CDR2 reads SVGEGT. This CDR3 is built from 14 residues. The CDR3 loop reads CATQLRDPTYEQYF. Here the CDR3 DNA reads TGTGCCACCCAACTACGGGACCCTACCTACGAGCAGTACTTC.

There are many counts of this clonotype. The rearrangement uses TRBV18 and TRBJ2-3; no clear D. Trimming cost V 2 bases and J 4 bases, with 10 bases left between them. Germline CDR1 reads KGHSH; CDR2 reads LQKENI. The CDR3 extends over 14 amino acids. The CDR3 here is CASSPDNAADTQYF. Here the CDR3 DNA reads TGTGCCAGCTCACCAGATAATGCTGCAGATACGCAGTATTTT.

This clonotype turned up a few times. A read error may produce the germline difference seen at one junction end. The chain's CDR3 is CASSYSDNQPQHF. The CDR3 region has the DNA TGTGCCAGCAGTTACTCGGACAATCAGCCTCAGCATTTT. The chain combines TRBV6-5 with TRBJ1-5, with D maybe TRBD1 (5 bases). Germline V gene lookup returns CDR1 MNHEY and CDR2 SVGAGI. This CDR3 is 13 amino acids long.

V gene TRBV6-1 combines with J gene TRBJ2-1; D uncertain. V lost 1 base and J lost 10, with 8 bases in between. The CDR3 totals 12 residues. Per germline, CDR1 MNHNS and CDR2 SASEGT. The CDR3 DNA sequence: TGTGCCAGCAGTGAAGTGACCAAGGAGCAGTTCTTC. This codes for CASSEVTKEQFF.

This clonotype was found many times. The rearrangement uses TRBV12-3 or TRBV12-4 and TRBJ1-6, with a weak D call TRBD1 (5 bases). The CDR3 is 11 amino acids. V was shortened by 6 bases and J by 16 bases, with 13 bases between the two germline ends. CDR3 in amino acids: CASSLTGPLHF. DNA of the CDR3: TGTGCCAGCAGCTTAACAGGCCCTCTCCACTTT.

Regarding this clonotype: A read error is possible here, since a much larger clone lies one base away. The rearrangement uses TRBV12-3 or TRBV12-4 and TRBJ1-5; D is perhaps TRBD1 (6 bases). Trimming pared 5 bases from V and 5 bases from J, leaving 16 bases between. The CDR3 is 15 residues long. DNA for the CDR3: TGTGCCAGCAGTGAGTCGTGGGACAACTATCAGCCCCAGCATTTT. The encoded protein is CASSESWDNYQPQHF.

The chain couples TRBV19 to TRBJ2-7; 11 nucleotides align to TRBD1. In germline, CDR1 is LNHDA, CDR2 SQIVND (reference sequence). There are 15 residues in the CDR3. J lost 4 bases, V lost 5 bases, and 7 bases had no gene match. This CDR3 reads CASSSGQGVRYEQYF. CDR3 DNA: TGTGCCAGTAGTTCGGGACAGGGGGTAAGATACGAGCAGTACTTC.

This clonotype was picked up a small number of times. The CDR3 sequence is CSARGTSNTGELFF. CDR3 nucleotide sequence: TGCAGTGCTAGGGGCACTTCGAACACCGGGGAGCTGTTTTTT. The chain carries TRBV20-1 and TRBJ2-2; D gene uncertain. Germline V gene data show CDR1 as DFQATT and CDR2 as SNEGSKA (reference sequence). This CDR3 spans 14 amino acids. V lost 3 bases to trimming and J lost 0 bases, with 8 bases between them.

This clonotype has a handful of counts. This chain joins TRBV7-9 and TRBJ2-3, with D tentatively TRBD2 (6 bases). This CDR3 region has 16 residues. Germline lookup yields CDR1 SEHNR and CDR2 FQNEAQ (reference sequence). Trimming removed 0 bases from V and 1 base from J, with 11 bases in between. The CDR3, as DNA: TGTGCCAGCAGCTTAGCGGGGGGAGGAGGCACAGATACGCAGTATTTT. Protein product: CASSLAGGGGTDTQYF. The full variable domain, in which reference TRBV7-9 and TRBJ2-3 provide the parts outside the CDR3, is DTGVSQNPRHKITKRGQNVTFRCDPISEHNRLYWYRQTLGQGPEFLTYFQNEAQLEKSRLLSDRFSAERPKGSFSTLEIQRTEQGDSAMYLCASSLAGGGGTDTQYFGPGTRLTVL.

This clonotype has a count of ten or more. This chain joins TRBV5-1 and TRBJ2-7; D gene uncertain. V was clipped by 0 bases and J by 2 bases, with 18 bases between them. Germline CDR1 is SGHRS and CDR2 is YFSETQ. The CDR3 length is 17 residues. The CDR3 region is CASSLVPPTTSPYEQYF. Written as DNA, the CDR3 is TGCGCCAGCAGCTTGGTGCCCCCTACCACGTCCCCCTACGAGCAGTACTTC.

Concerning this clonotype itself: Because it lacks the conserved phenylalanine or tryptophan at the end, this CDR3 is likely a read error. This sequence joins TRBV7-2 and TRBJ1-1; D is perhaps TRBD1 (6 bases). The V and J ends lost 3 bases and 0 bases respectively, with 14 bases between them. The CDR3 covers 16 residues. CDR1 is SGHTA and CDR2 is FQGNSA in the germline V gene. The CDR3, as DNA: TGTGCCAGCAGCTTTCAGGGGCTGGACATGAACACTGAAGCTTTCCTT. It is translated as CASSFQGLDMNTEAFL.

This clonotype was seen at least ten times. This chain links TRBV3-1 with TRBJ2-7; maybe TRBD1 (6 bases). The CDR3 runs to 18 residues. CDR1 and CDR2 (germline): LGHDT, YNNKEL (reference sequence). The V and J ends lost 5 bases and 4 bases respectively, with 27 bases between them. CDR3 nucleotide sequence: TGTGCCAGCAGCAGATCGCCTGGGCAGGGCAACAGGGCTTACGAGCAGTACTTC. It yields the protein CASSRSPGQGNRAYEQYF.

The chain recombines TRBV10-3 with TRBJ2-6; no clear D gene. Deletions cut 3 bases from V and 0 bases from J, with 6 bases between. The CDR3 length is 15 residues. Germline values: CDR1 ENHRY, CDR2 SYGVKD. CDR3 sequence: CAISDGDSGANVLTF. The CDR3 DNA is TGTGCCATCAGTGATGGTGACTCTGGGGCCAACGTCCTGACTTTC.

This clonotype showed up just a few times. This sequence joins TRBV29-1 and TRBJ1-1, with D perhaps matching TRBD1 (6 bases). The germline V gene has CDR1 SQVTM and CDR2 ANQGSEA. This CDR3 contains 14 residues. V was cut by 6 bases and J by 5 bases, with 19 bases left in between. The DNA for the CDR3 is TGCAGCGTATTAGTTATAGGGGGATCGACTGAAGCTTTCTTT. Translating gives CSVLVIGGSTEAFF.

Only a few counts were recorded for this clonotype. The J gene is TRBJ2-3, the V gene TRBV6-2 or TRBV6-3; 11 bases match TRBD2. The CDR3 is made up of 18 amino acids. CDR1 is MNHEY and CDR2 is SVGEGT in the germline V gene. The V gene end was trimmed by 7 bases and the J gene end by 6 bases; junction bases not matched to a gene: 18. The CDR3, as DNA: TGTGCCAGCACTACAACTAGCGGGAGAATTGGGCGGCGGGATACGCAGTATTTT. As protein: CASTTTSGRIGRRDTQYF.

CDR3 in DNA: TGCGCCAGCAGTCCCGGTTGGGCTGGGGCCAACGTCCTGACTTTC. Amino acids: CASSPGWAGANVLTF. The rearrangement links TRBV5-1 to TRBJ2-6; no clear D. This CDR3 contains 15 residues. Trimming pared 5 bases from V and 2 bases from J, leaving 11 bases between. Germline V gene sequence: CDR1 SGHRS, CDR2 YFSETQ.

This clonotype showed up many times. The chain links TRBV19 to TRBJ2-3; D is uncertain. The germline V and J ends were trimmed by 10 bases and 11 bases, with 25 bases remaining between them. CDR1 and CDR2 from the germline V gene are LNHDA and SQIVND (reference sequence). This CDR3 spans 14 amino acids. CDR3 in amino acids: CANPTDVDRYVQYF. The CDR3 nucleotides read TGTGCCAACCCAACAGACGTAGATAGATATGTGCAGTATTTT. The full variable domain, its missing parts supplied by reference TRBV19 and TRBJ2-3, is DGGITQSPKYLFRKEGQNVTLSCEQNLNHDAMYWYRQDPGQGLRLIYYSQIVNDFQKGDIAEGYSVSREKKESFPLTVTSAQKNPTAFYLCANPTDVDRYVQYFGPGTRLTVL.